The entry that follows covers one TCR beta chain sequence. V was clipped by 5 bases and J by 4 bases; unmatched bases: 6. The CDR3 has 15 residues. Germline V lookup: CDR1 SGHVS, CDR2 FQNEAQ. Per the authors' pipeline: Amplified reference gene primers provided the basis for estimating nucleated cell counts. The data were produced by immunoSEQ multiplex PCR, yet TCRdb's version contains in-frame clones alone and is incomplete. V and J calls and clone size are as listed in that table; D and trimming were resolved from the DNA. Counted here are about 150,000 clones, about 90% occurring once; the ten biggest clones make up about 2.6%. This entry is derived from a study of blood T cell repertoires in COVID-19. Study details: The samples span acute and convalescent COVID-19 from the United States, Italy and Spain. PBMCs, B-cell-depleted T cells, or T cells provided the cDNA or gDNA that made up the material.

This TCR derives from a man aged 60-69 years with acute or convalescent COVID-19. The V call is TRBV7-8, the J call TRBJ1-5; 9 bases line up with TRBD1. What was sequenced was peripheral blood. The CDR3 is CASSRTGALNQPQHF. CDR3 coding DNA: TGTGCCAGCAGCCGGACAGGGGCCCTAAATCAGCCCCAGCATTTT.